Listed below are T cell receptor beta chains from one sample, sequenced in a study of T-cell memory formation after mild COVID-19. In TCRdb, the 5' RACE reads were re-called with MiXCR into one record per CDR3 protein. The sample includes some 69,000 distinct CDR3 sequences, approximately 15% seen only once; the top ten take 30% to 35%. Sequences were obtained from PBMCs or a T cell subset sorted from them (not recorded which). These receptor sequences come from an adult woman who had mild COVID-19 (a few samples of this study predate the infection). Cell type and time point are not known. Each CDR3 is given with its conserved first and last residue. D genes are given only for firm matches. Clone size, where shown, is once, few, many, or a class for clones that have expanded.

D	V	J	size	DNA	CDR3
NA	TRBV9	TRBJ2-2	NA	TGTGCCAGCAGCGTAGCCAGGGAAAGGGTCACCGGGGAGCTGTTTTTT	CASSVARERVTGELFF
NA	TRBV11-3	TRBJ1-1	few	TGTGCCAGCAGCTTGGACACTGAAGCTTTCTTT	CASSLDTEAFF
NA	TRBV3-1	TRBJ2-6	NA	TGTGCCAGCAGCCAAGATTCGGCAGGGAGCTCGGGTGGGGCCAACGTCCTGACTTTC	CASSQDSAGSSGGANVLTF
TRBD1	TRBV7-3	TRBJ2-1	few	TGTGCCAGCAGCGCAACGACAGGGGTGACACATAATGAGCAGTTCTTC	CASSATTGVTHNEQFF
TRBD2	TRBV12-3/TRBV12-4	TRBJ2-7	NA	TGTGCCAGCAGTTTAACCCCTAGCGGGACCATTCCCTACGAGCAGTACTTC	CASSLTPSGTIPYEQYF
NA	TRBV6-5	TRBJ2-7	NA	TGTGCCAGCAGGCGGGGATCCCTCACCGAGCAGTACTTC	CASRRGSLTEQYF
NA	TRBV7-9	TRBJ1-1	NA	TGTGCCGTGAGGGACCAGACTAGTGAAGCTTTCTTT	CAVRDQTSEAFF
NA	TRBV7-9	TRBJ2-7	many	TGTGCCAGCAGCTTATCGGCGGATTATGAGCAGTACTTC	CASSLSADYEQYF
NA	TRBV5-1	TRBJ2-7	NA	TGCGCCAGCAGGGCCACCTCCTACGAGCAGTACTTC	CASRATSYEQYF
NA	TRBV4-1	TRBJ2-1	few	TGCGCCAGCAGCCCCCGCGTGGGGCCAGAGCAGTTCTTC	CASSPRVGPEQFF
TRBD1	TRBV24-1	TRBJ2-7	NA	TGTGCCACCGGGGACAGGGTAGACGAGCAGTACTTC	CATGDRVDEQYF
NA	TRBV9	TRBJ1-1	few	TGTGCCAGCAGCGTAGCAGGGGACACTGAAGCTTTCTTT	CASSVAGDTEAFF
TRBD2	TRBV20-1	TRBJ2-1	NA	TGCAGTGCTAGACAGCGGGGGCCATACAATGAGCAGTTCTTC	CSARQRGPYNEQFF
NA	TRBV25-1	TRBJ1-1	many	TGTGCCAGCAGTGATGCGGAACTTAAAGCTTTCTTT	CASSDAELKAFF
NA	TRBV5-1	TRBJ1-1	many	TGCGCCAGCAGCTTGGGGAGGCAGACTGAAGCTTTCTTT	CASSLGRQTEAFF
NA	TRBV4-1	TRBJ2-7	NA	TGCGCCAGCAGCCAAGATTCGGTAGCGGCCTCCTACGAGCAGTACTTC	CASSQDSVAASYEQYF
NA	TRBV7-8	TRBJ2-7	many	TGTGCCAGCAGCTTAGCCGACAACTCCTACGAGCAGTACTTC	CASSLADNSYEQYF
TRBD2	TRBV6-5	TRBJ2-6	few	TGTGCCAGCAGCCAAAAGGCGGGAGACTTAACTGGGGCCAACGTCCTGACTTTC	CASSQKAGDLTGANVLTF
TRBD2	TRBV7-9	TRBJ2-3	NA	TGTGCCAGCAGCGAACTAGCGGATACGCAGTATTTT	CASSELADTQYF
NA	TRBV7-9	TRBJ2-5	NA	TGTGCCAGCAGCCCCGGACAGCCTCGGGAGACCCAGTACTTC	CASSPGQPRETQYF
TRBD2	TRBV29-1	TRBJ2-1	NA	TGCAGCGTTGAACCGGGACTAGCTTCCAATGAGCAGTTCTTC	CSVEPGLASNEQFF
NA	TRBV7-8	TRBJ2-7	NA	TGTGCCAGCAGCTCCCAGGGGTCAAGATACGAGCAGTACTTC	CASSSQGSRYEQYF
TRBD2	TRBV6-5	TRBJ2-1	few	TGTGCCAGCAGTTACTCCAGGGCTAGCGGGGCACGGTGGAATGAGCAGTTCTTC	CASSYSRASGARWNEQFF
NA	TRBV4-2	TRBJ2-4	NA	TGTGCCAGCAGCCAAGAAGGAGTAGGGGCCAAAAACATTCAGTACTTC	CASSQEGVGAKNIQYF
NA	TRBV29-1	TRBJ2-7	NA	TGCAGCGTTGTCAGGGGAGCCTACGAGCAGTACTTC	CSVVRGAYEQYF